What follows are 18 T cell receptor beta chains derived from one specimen sequenced in a study of blood T cell repertoires in COVID-19. Assay used: immunoSEQ multiplex PCR; TCRdb lists only in-frame clones, some missing. This sample has under 300,000 clones, with approximately 91% found just once. The sample comprised peripheral blood. The receptors stem from a middle-aged woman who had recovered from COVID-19.

V and J are TRBV19 and TRBJ1-3, with D hard to call. CDR3 length equals 15 residues. Germline V CDR1 and CDR2: LNHDA, SQIVND (reference sequence). Trimming left V 4 bases short and J 0 bases short, with 10 bases between. The CDR3 bases are TGTGCCAGTAGTACGACATTGAGCTCTGGAAACACCATATATTTT. Amino acids: CASSTTLSSGNTIYF.

The chain links TRBV3-1 (or the pseudogene TRBV3-2) to TRBJ2-1; 12 bases match TRBD1. Looked up from germline, CDR1 is LGHDT and CDR2 is YNNKEL (reference sequence). V trimming: 4 bases; J trimming: 8 bases; junction bases outside the gene matches: 6. CDR3 size: 15 residues. The DNA of the CDR3 is TGTGCCAGCAGCCCCGGGACAGGGGGCTTTGATGAGCAGTTCTTC. Translation gives CASSPGTGGFDEQFF.

J is TRBJ2-5 and V is TRBV14; no firm D call. The CDR3 spans 14 residues. Trimming stripped 0 bases from V and 4 bases from J, with 9 bases between. Germline V gives CDR1 SGHDN, CDR2 FVKESK. The CDR3 sequence: CASSQDYAGETQYF. In nucleotides, the CDR3 is TGTGCCAGCAGCCAAGATTATGCAGGAGAGACCCAGTACTTC.

This clone was detected only once. The rearrangement uses TRBV19 and TRBJ1-2; no clear D gene. The CDR3 runs 12 residues. The germline gives CDR1 LNHDA, CDR2 SQIVND (reference sequence). Trimming pared 5 bases from V and 1 base from J, leaving 5 bases between. DNA for the CDR3: TGTGCCAGTAGTGGGCGTAACTATGGCTACACCTTC. Encoded protein: CASSGRNYGYTF.

V usage is TRBV7-2 and J usage is TRBJ1-5, with 10 positions matching TRBD1. CDR3 length equals 17 residues. The germline gives CDR1 SGHTA, CDR2 FQGNSA. J gave up 0 bases and V 5 bases, and 7 bases lay outside the gene matches. The CDR3 DNA reads TGTGCCAGCAGCGCACATGGACAGGGGGATAGCAATCAGCCCCAGCATTTT. This translates into CASSAHGQGDSNQPQHF.

The rearrangement links TRBV2 to TRBJ1-6; D is possibly TRBD1 (6 bases). The CDR3 consists of 15 residues. Trimming pared 6 bases from V and 7 bases from J, leaving 16 bases between. The germline V gene has CDR1 SNHLY and CDR2 FYNNEI. The CDR3: CASSRDRSRNSPLHF. In nucleotides, the CDR3 is TGTGCCAGCAGCAGAGACAGGAGCCGAAATTCACCCCTCCACTTT.

The V and J genes are TRBV19 and TRBJ1-1; TRBD1 agrees at 7 bases. This CDR3 is 13 amino acids long. J lost 11 bases, V lost 3 bases, and 9 bases had no gene match. Germline CDR1 and CDR2: LNHDA and SQIVND (reference sequence). CDR3 amino acids: CASSMIQGTGAFF. The CDR3 region has the DNA TGTGCCAGTAGTATGATACAGGGGACTGGCGCTTTCTTT.

The chain has TRBV5-4 and TRBJ1-2, with a tentative D call TRBD1 (6 bases). CDR3 length equals 13 residues. Germline V lookup: CDR1 SGHNT, CDR2 YYREEE (reference sequence). V shed 7 bases and J shed 3 bases, with 13 bases lying between them. In DNA, the CDR3 is TGTGCCAGCTCTACGGGGGGCGACTATGGCTACACCTTC. The encoded protein is CASSTGGDYGYTF.

This clone was recorded only once. This chain uses TRBV4-1 with TRBJ2-2, with 8 positions matching TRBD2. Unmatched junction bases numbered 7, after V lost 2 bases and J lost 2 bases. Germline V gives CDR1 MGHRA, CDR2 YSYEKL. CDR3 length: 17 residues. The CDR3 DNA reads as TGCGCCAGCAGCCAATCGATTAGCGGGGCAAACACCGGGGAGCTGTTTTTT. This codes for CASSQSISGANTGELFF.

V and J are TRBV5-1 and TRBJ2-5, with TRBD1 identical over 11 bases. The CDR3 totals 15 residues. Germline V gene sequence: CDR1 SGHRS, CDR2 YFSETQ. Trimming took 4 bases from V and 4 from J; bases not matched to a gene: 6. The CDR3 DNA is TGCGCCAGCAGCCCCCGGACAGGGGGCGCAGAGACCCAGTACTTC. Its translation: CASSPRTGGAETQYF.

This chain links TRBV7-2 with TRBJ1-1; no definite D call. The germline CDR1 and CDR2 sequences are SGHTA and FQGNSA. CDR3 length: 14 amino acids. Trimming left V 3 bases short and J 4 bases short, with 12 bases between. CDR3 protein: CASSFLLLGTEAFF. CDR3 bases: TGTGCCAGCAGCTTCTTACTCCTTGGCACTGAAGCTTTCTTT.

This chain uses TRBV6-5 with TRBJ1-1, with D possibly being TRBD1 (5 bases). Germline V gives CDR1 MNHEY, CDR2 SVGAGI. CDR3 length: 13 amino acids. V was clipped by 7 bases and J by 5 bases, with 14 bases between them. The CDR3 DNA is TGTGCCAGCAAGTTTCAGGGAGGGACTGAAGCTTTCTTT. Translated: CASKFQGGTEAFF.

V is TRBV3-1 (or the pseudogene TRBV3-2) and J is TRBJ1-6; 9 positions agree with TRBD1. V trimming: 5 bases; J trimming: 5 bases; junction bases outside the gene matches: 4. This CDR3 has 15 amino acids. From germline, CDR1 is LGHDT and CDR2 YNNKEL (reference sequence). CDR3: CASSARDRDNSPLHF. CDR3 DNA: TGTGCCAGCAGCGCCCGGGACAGGGATAATTCACCCCTCCACTTT.

This rearrangement joins TRBV24-1 to TRBJ2-5; TRBD1 might be the D (6 bases). The germline V gene has CDR1 KGHDR and CDR2 SFDVKD. Between the trimmed V and J ends, which lost 4 bases and 4 bases, there was a span of 12 bases. CDR3 size: 14 residues. The CDR3 loop is CATSDPDRTETQYF. For the CDR3, the DNA is TGTGCCACCAGTGACCCCGACAGGACAGAGACCCAGTACTTC.

V gene TRBV27 combines with J gene TRBJ2-1; a weak D match, TRBD2 (5 bases). CDR1 is MNHEY and CDR2 is SMNVEV in the germline V gene (reference sequence). CDR3 length equals 12 residues. With 2 bases removed from V and 8 bases from J, the gap between germline ends came to 7 bases. CDR3 DNA: TGTGCCAGCAGTTTAGGAGCGGATGAGCAGTTCTTC. As protein: CASSLGADEQFF.

The rearrangement joins TRBV7-8 to TRBJ2-2; 14 bases match TRBD2. Germline CDR1 and CDR2: SGHVS and FQNEAQ. Trimming cost V 1 base and J 4 bases; bases outside gene matches: 11. The CDR3 is 20 amino acids. The chain's CDR3 is CASSLVGLAGATRGTGELFF. The CDR3 bases are TGTGCCAGCAGCTTAGTGGGACTAGCGGGAGCCACCCGTGGCACCGGGGAGCTGTTTTTT.

The J gene is TRBJ1-1, the V gene TRBV29-1; D gene unclear. V lost 2 bases and J lost 5, with 15 bases in between. Germline CDR1 is SQVTM and CDR2 is ANQGSEA. CDR3 length: 14 residues. CDR3 residues: CSVEPQEGSTEAFF. DNA of the CDR3: TGCAGCGTTGAACCCCAGGAGGGAAGTACTGAAGCTTTCTTT.

The chain links TRBV27 to TRBJ1-2, with D maybe TRBD1 (5 bases). CDR1 and CDR2 (germline): MNHEY, SMNVEV (reference sequence). The length of the CDR3 is 17 residues. V dropped 1 base and J dropped 7 bases, with 22 bases sitting between them. The CDR3 is CASSLYAPRQGRGGYTF. The CDR3 DNA sequence: TGTGCCAGCAGTTTATACGCCCCGCGACAAGGGAGGGGTGGCTACACCTTC.